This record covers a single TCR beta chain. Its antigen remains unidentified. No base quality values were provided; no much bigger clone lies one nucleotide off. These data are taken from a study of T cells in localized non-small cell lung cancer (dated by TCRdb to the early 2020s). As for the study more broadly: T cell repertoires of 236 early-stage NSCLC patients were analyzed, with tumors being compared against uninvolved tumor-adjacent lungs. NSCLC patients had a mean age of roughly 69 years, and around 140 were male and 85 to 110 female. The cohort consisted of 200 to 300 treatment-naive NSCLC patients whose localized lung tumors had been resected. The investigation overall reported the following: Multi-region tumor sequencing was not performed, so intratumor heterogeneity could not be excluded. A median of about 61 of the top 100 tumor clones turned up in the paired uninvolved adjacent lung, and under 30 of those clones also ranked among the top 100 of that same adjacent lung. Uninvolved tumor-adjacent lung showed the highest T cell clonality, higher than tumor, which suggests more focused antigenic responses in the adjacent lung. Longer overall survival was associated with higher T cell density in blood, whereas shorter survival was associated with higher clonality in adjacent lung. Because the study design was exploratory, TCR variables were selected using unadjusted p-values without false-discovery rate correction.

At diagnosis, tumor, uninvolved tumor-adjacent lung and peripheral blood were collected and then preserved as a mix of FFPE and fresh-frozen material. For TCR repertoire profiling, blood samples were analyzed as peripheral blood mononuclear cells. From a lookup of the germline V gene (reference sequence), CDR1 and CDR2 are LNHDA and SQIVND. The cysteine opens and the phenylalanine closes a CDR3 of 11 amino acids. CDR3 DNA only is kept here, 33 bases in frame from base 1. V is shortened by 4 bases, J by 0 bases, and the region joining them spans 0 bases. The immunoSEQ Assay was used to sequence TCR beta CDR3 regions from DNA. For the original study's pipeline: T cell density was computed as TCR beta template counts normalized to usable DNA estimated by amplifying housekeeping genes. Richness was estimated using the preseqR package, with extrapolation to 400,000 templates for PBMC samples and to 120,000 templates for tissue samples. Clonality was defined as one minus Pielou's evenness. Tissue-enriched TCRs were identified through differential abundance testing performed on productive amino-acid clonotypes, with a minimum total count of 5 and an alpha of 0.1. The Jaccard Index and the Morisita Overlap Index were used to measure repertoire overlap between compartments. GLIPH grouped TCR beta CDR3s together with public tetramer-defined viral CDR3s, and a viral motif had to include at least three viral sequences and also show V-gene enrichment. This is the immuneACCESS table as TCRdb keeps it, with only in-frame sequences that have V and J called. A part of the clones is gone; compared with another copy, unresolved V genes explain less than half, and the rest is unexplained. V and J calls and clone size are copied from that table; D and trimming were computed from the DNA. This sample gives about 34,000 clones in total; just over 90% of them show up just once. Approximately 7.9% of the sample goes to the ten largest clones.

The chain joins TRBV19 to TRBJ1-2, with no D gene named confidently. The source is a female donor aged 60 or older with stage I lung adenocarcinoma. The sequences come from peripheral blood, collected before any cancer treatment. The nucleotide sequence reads TGTGCCAGTAGTACTAACTATGGCTACACCTTC. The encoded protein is CASSTNYGYTF.